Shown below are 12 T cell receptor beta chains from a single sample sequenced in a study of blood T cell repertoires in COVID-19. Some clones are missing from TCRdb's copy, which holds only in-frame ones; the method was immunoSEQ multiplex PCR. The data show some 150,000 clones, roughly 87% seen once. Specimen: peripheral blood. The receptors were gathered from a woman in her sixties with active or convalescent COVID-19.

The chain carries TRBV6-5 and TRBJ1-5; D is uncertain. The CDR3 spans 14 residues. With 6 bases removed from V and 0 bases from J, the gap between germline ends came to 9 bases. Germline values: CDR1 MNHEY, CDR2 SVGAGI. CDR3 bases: TGTGCCAGCAGGACACTTGATAGCAATCAGCCCCAGCATTTT. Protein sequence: CASRTLDSNQPQHF.

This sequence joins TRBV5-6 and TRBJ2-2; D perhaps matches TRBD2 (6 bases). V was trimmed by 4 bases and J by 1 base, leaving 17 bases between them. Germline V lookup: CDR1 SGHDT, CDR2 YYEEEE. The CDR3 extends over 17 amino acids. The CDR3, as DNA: TGTGCCAGCAGCGGGGTGGCTAGCGCTAAGAACACCGGGGAGCTGTTTTTT. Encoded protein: CASSGVASAKNTGELFF. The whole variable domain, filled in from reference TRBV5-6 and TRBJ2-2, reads DAGVTQSPTHLIKTRGQQVTLRCSPKSGHDTVSWYQQALGQGPQFIFQYYEEEERQRGNFPDRFSGHQFPNYSSELNVNALLLGDSALYLCASSGVASAKNTGELFFGEGSRLTVL.

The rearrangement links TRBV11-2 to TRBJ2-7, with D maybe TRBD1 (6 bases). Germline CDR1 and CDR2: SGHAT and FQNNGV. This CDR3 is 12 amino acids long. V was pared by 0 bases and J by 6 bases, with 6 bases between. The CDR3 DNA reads TGTGCCAGCAGCTTAGACAGGGGCGAGCAGTACTTC. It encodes CASSLDRGEQYF.

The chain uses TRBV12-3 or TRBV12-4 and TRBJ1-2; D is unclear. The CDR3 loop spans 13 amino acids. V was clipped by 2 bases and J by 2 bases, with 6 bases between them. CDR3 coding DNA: TGTGCCAGCAGTTTAACTGAGAACTATGGCTACACCTTC. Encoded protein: CASSLTENYGYTF.

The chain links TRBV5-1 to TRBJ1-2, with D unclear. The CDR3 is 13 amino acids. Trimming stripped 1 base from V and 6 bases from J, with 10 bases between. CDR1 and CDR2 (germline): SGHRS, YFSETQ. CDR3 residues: CASSLWTGDGYTF. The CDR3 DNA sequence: TGCGCCAGCAGCTTGTGGACGGGAGATGGCTACACCTTC.

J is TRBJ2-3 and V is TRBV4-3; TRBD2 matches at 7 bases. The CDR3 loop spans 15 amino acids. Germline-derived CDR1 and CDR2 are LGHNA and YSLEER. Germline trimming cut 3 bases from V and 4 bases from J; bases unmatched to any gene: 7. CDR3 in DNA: TGCGCCAGCAGCCAGACTAGCTCATTCCCAGATACGCAGTATTTT. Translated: CASSQTSSFPDTQYF.

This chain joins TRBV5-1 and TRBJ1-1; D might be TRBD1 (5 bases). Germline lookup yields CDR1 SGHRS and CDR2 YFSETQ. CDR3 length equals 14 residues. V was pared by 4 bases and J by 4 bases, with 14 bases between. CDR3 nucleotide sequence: TGCGCCAGCAGCCAACTTCAAGGGGCCACTGAAGCTTTCTTT. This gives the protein CASSQLQGATEAFF.

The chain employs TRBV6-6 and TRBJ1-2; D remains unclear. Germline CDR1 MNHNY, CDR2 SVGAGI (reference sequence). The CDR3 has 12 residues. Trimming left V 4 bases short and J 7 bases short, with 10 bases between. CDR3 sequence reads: CASSFGERGYTF. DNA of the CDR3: TGTGCCAGCAGTTTTGGGGAGCGTGGCTACACCTTC.

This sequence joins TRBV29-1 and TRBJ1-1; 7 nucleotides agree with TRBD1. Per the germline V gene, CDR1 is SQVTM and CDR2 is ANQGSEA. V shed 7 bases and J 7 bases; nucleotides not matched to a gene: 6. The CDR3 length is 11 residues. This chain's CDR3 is CSGRDSDEAFF. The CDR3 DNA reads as TGCAGCGGACGGGACAGCGATGAAGCTTTCTTT. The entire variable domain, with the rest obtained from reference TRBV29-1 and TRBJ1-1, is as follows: SAVISQKPSRDICQRGTSLTIQCQVDSQVTMMFWYRQQPGQSLTLIATANQGSEATYESGFVIDKFPISRPNLTFSTLTVSNMSPEDSSIYLCSGRDSDEAFFGQGTRLTVV.

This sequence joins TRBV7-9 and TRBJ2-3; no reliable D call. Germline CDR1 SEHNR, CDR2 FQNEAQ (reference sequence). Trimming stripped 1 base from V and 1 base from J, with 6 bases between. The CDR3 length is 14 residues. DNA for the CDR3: TGTGCCAGCAGCTTAGTTCAGGGCACAGATACGCAGTATTTT. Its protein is CASSLVQGTDTQYF.

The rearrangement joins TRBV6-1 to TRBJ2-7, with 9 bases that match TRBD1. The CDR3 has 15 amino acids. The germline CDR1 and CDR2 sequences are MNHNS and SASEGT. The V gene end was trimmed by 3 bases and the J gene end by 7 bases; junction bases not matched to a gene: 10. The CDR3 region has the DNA TGTGCCAGCAGTGATTCTCCGGGACAGGGCGGGGAGCAGTACTTC. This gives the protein CASSDSPGQGGEQYF.

In DNA form, the CDR3 reads TGCGCCAGCAGCTTAAGAGGGTTCGATTCACCCCTCCACTTT. This encodes CASSLRGFDSPLHF. The rearrangement joins TRBV5-1 to TRBJ1-6; no reliable D call. CDR1 and CDR2 from the germline V gene are SGHRS and YFSETQ. Trimming shortened V by 2 bases and J by 8 bases, and 11 bases separated the two germline ends. This CDR3 is 14 amino acids long.